The 18 T cell receptor beta chains in this list originate from one sample, sequenced in a study of cytomegalovirus exposure and HLA in healthy donors. PCR was performed using 60 Vbeta and 13 Jbeta primers. Repertoires were generated with immunoSEQ multiplex PCR, while TCRdb's copy carries only in-frame clones and drops some. The sample lists 120,000 or so clones; approximately 75% were seen once. Source material: PBMCs. Every receptor here comes from a man in his forties or fifties in good health and CMV-seropositive.

This clone came up a few times. The V gene is TRBV6-5, the J gene TRBJ1-5; 7 nucleotides align to TRBD1. There are 14 residues in the CDR3. The V gene's germline CDR1 is MNHEY and CDR2 SVGAGI. V was clipped by 5 bases and J by 3 bases; unmatched bases: 4. CDR3 sequence (DNA): TGTGCCAGCAGTACAGGGGATATCAATCAGCCCCAGCATTTT. Translating it yields CASSTGDINQPQHF.

V usage is TRBV4-3 and J usage is TRBJ1-1; TRBD1 matches at 8 bases. The germline V gene has CDR1 LGHNA and CDR2 YSLEER. The CDR3 has 14 residues. Germline trimming cut 4 bases from V and 3 bases from J; bases unmatched to any gene: 4. The DNA of the CDR3 is TGCGCCAGCAGCCGGCGGGGACAGGACACTGAAGCTTTCTTT. This sequence encodes CASSRRGQDTEAFF.

This chain links TRBV5-1 with TRBJ2-2; TRBD2 agrees at 14 bases. With 0 bases clipped from V and 5 bases from J, the junction kept 6 bases outside the gene matches. Germline V CDR1 and CDR2: SGHRS, YFSETQ. The CDR3 covers 18 residues. The CDR3 protein is CASSLVGLAGEETGELFF. The CDR3 nucleotides read TGCGCCAGCAGCTTGGTGGGACTAGCGGGAGAAGAAACCGGGGAGCTGTTTTTT.

The gene calls are TRBV28 and TRBJ1-6; D might be TRBD1 (5 bases). The CDR3 is made up of 14 amino acids. Germline V gene sequence: CDR1 MDHEN, CDR2 SYDVKM. Between the trimmed V and J ends, which lost 3 bases and 9 bases, there was a span of 12 bases. CDR3 loop: CASSLAQAFSPLHF. The CDR3 DNA reads TGTGCCAGCAGTTTGGCACAGGCTTTTTCACCCCTCCACTTT.

The genes are TRBV5-1 and TRBJ1-1; 8 bases line up with TRBD1. V lost 2 bases to trimming and J lost 3 bases; unmatched junction nucleotides: 9. CDR1 is SGHRS and CDR2 is YFSETQ in the germline V gene. This CDR3 region has 16 residues. The CDR3 loop reads CASSLHRGIGDTEAFF. CDR3 DNA: TGCGCCAGCAGCTTACACAGGGGGATAGGGGACACTGAAGCTTTCTTT.

This chain links TRBV19 with TRBJ2-2; 9 bases are a match to TRBD2. The CDR3 has 16 amino acids. Per germline, CDR1 LNHDA and CDR2 SQIVND (reference sequence). V lost 3 bases, J lost 4 bases, and 6 bases stayed unmatched. DNA of the CDR3: TGTGCCAGTAGTATCGGGCGGGGGGGCCGCACCGGGGAGCTGTTTTTT. It encodes CASSIGRGGRTGELFF.

Only one count was recorded for this clone. V usage is TRBV7-2 and J usage is TRBJ1-6; D unclear. Trimming took off 4 bases at V and 5 bases at J, with 6 bases between the two ends. This CDR3 has 13 amino acids. The germline V gene has CDR1 SGHTA and CDR2 FQGNSA. CDR3 region: CASSSRDNSPLHF. The CDR3 nucleotides are TGTGCCAGCAGCTCCCGGGATAATTCACCCCTCCACTTT.

The V call is TRBV9, the J call TRBJ2-2, with a weak D call TRBD1 (5 bases). Trimming shortened V by 3 bases and J by 0 bases, and 6 bases separated the two germline ends. The V gene's germline CDR1 is SGDLS and CDR2 YYNGEE. The CDR3 loop spans 14 amino acids. CDR3 DNA sequence: TGTGCCAGCAGCGACAGGACGAACACCGGGGAGCTGTTTTTT. Protein: CASSDRTNTGELFF.

V is TRBV2 and J is TRBJ1-4; D is perhaps TRBD1 (5 bases). This CDR3 has 13 amino acids. Germline V gene lookup returns CDR1 SNHLY and CDR2 FYNNEI. Trimming cost V 6 bases and J 9 bases, with 14 bases left between them. CDR3 in amino acids: CASRETESKKLFF. DNA of the CDR3: TGTGCCAGCAGGGAGACAGAATCAAAAAAACTGTTTTTT.

The rearrangement uses TRBV27 and TRBJ1-5; no clear D. CDR1 and CDR2 from the germline V gene are MNHEY and SMNVEV (reference sequence). This CDR3 comprises 15 residues. Trimming removed 3 bases from V and 1 base from J, with 10 bases in between. CDR3 DNA sequence: TGTGCCAGCAGTTTCGCGGCGGGAAGCAATCAGCCCCAGCATTTT. It yields the protein CASSFAAGSNQPQHF.

This clone was recorded only once. V and J are TRBV6-1 and TRBJ2-1, with D hard to call. Per the germline V gene, CDR1 is MNHNS and CDR2 is SASEGT. The ends were cut back, 10 bases at V and 0 bases at J, with 16 bases in the middle. The CDR3 is 15 amino acids. CDR3 bases: TGTGCCATTGAAAGAGGCCTAAGCTCCTACAATGAGCAGTTCTTC. As protein: CAIERGLSSYNEQFF.

J is TRBJ1-1 and V is TRBV4-1; 10 positions agree with TRBD1. Trimming took 3 bases from V and 11 from J; bases not matched to a gene: 12. CDR3 length equals 15 residues. CDR1 is MGHRA and CDR2 is YSYEKL in the germline V gene. CDR3 nucleotide sequence: TGCGCCAGCAGCCATTTCCGACAGGGGGCTTTGTTGGCTTTCTTT. The encoded protein is CASSHFRQGALLAFF.

V gene TRBV4-2 combines with J gene TRBJ2-7; 10 bases are shared with TRBD2. The V gene end was trimmed by 4 bases and the J gene end by 1 base; junction bases not matched to a gene: 4. The CDR3 covers 15 residues. The germline V gene encodes CDR1 LGHNA and CDR2 YNFKEQ. The CDR3 region is CASSRGLAVSYEQYF. As DNA, the CDR3 is TGTGCCAGCAGCCGCGGACTAGCGGTTTCCTACGAGCAGTACTTC.

The genes are TRBV6-5 and TRBJ1-4; 7 nucleotides match TRBD1. The CDR3 totals 14 residues. With 2 bases clipped from V and 6 bases from J, the junction kept 3 bases outside the gene matches. Germline V gene sequence: CDR1 MNHEY, CDR2 SVGAGI. The CDR3 region has the DNA TGTGCCAGCAGTTACACTGGACAGGATGAAAAACTGTTTTTT. Protein product: CASSYTGQDEKLFF.

The chain is built from TRBV11-2 and TRBJ2-2; 10 bases align to TRBD1. The CDR3 is 14 residues long. J lost 7 bases, V lost 8 bases, and 7 bases had no gene match. The germline V gene encodes CDR1 SGHAT and CDR2 FQNNGV. CDR3 DNA sequence: TGTGCCAGCCGACAGGGGGCAACGGGCGGGGAGCTGTTTTTT. Its translation: CASRQGATGGELFF.

This chain links TRBV5-4 with TRBJ1-1; 8 bases line up with TRBD1. CDR1 is SGHNT, CDR2 YYREEE, per germline (reference sequence). The V and J ends lost 3 bases and 1 base, in that order; junction bases with no gene match: 5. The CDR3 runs 15 residues. The CDR3 DNA reads TGTGCCAGCAGCTACCGGACAGGGAAGAACACTGAAGCTTTCTTT. Protein product: CASSYRTGKNTEAFF.

This chain joins TRBV30 and TRBJ1-1; 7 bases fit TRBD1. The CDR3 contains 14 residues. The trim removed 5 bases at V and 10 bases at J, leaving 16 bases unmatched. Per germline, CDR1 GTSNPN and CDR2 SVGIG (reference sequence). CDR3 sequence (DNA): TGTGCCTGGGATCTGAGGGACAGAAGGGTAGGAGCTTTCTTT. Amino acid sequence: CAWDLRDRRVGAFF.

The V and J genes are TRBV6-6 and TRBJ2-3; D perhaps matches TRBD1 (6 bases). CDR3 length: 14 amino acids. Trimming removed 6 bases at V and 0 bases at J, with 10 bases between. Per the germline V gene, CDR1 is MNHNY and CDR2 is SVGAGI (reference sequence). CDR3 bases: TGTGCCAGCAGAAAAGGACAGAGCACAGATACGCAGTATTTT. It encodes CASRKGQSTDTQYF.